Each of the 28 T cell receptor beta chains below was sequenced from the same sample in a study of T cell responses to AZD1222 COVID-19 vaccine. TCRdb's table, derived via immunoSEQ multiplex PCR, lists solely in-frame clones and lacks some. The profile covers about 140,000 clones, with 92% appearing a single time and approximately 1.5% taken by the ten largest. Sequencing was performed on peripheral blood, taken on day 0 of AZD1222 vaccination. The source of these receptors is an adult in good health.

V and J are TRBV19 and TRBJ2-1; 7 bases fit TRBD2. CDR3 size: 14 residues. J lost 5 bases, V lost 6 bases, and 7 bases had no gene match. The germline CDR1 and CDR2 sequences are LNHDA and SQIVND (reference sequence). CDR3 region: CASSYGRQDNEQFF. CDR3 DNA sequence: TGTGCCAGTAGCTACGGGAGGCAAGACAATGAGCAGTTCTTC.

J is TRBJ2-3 and V is TRBV3-1 (or the pseudogene TRBV3-2); 9 bases line up with TRBD2. Germline V CDR1 and CDR2: LGHDT, YNNKEL (reference sequence). V lost 0 bases, J lost 4 bases, and 17 bases stayed unmatched. The CDR3 is made up of 20 amino acids. The CDR3 region is CASSQDRRREGFSEADTQYF. In DNA, the CDR3 is TGTGCCAGCAGCCAAGATCGTCGGCGGGAGGGTTTTAGTGAGGCAGATACGCAGTATTTT.

The rearrangement joins TRBV28 to TRBJ2-5, with D tentatively TRBD1 (5 bases). Germline CDR1 is MDHEN and CDR2 is SYDVKM. This CDR3 has 14 amino acids. Trimming stripped 5 bases from V and 3 bases from J, with 13 bases between. The CDR3 bases are TGTGCCAGCAGTCCAAGGCCAGGGAAAGAGACCCAGTACTTC. It yields the protein CASSPRPGKETQYF.

The V and J genes are TRBV5-5 and TRBJ2-7; D is possibly TRBD1 (5 bases). This CDR3 comprises 16 residues. Deletions cut 0 bases from V and 2 bases from J, with 15 bases between. Germline V CDR1 and CDR2: SGHKS, YYEKEE (reference sequence). The CDR3 DNA follows: TGTGCCAGCAGCTTGGATATAGGGCAGGGCCCCTACGAGCAGTACTTC. Its protein is CASSLDIGQGPYEQYF.

The V call is TRBV7-9, the J call TRBJ2-5; 12 bases align to TRBD1. The germline V gene has CDR1 SEHNR and CDR2 FQNEAQ (reference sequence). The CDR3 covers 15 residues. V gave up 4 bases and J gave up 5 bases; unmatched junction bases: 5. The CDR3 DNA follows: TGTGCCAGCAGCTACGGGACAGGGGGCGAGGAGACCCAGTACTTC. Translating it yields CASSYGTGGEETQYF. The complete variable domain, with remaining parts taken from reference TRBV7-9 and TRBJ2-5, reads DTGVSQNPRHKITKRGQNVTFRCDPISEHNRLYWYRQTLGQGPEFLTYFQNEAQLEKSRLLSDRFSAERPKGSFSTLEIQRTEQGDSAMYLCASSYGTGGEETQYFGPGTRLLVL.

This clone appeared many times. The chain combines TRBV6-4 with TRBJ1-1, with D maybe TRBD1 (5 bases). Germline CDR1 is MRHNA and CDR2 is SNTAGT. The germline V and J ends were trimmed by 0 bases and 4 bases, with 9 bases remaining between them. The CDR3 runs to 14 residues. The CDR3 here is CASSDSAGSTEAFF. The DNA for the CDR3 is TGTGCCAGCAGTGACTCGGCAGGGAGCACTGAAGCTTTCTTT.

The chain couples TRBV14 to TRBJ2-1; D is ambiguous. V lost 3 bases and J 8 bases, leaving 11 bases between the germline ends. Germline-derived CDR1 and CDR2 are SGHDN and FVKESK. The CDR3 is made up of 13 amino acids. The CDR3 spells CASSHLAWDEQFF. The DNA of the CDR3 is TGTGCCAGCAGCCACTTAGCTTGGGATGAGCAGTTCTTC. Full variable domain (rest looked up from reference TRBV14 and TRBJ2-1): EAGVTQFPSHSVIEKGQTVTLRCDPISGHDNLYWYRRVMGKEIKFLLHFVKESKQDESGMPNNRFLAERTGGTYSTLKVQPAELEDSGVYFCASSHLAWDEQFFGPGTRLTVL.

The genes are TRBV7-8 and TRBJ2-7; D is possibly TRBD1 (5 bases). There are 13 residues in the CDR3. Germline-derived CDR1 and CDR2 are SGHVS and FQNEAQ. The V end lost 3 bases, the J end lost 4 bases, and 10 bases lay between the germline ends. In DNA form, the CDR3 reads TGTGCCAGCAGCTTGGGGCCCAAGTACGAGCAGTACTTC. It codes for CASSLGPKYEQYF.

This clone was seen only once. The genes are TRBV6-6 and TRBJ2-7; a possible D gene is TRBD1 (6 bases). Germline V lookup: CDR1 MNHNY, CDR2 SVGAGI (reference sequence). Trimming removed 0 bases from V and 3 bases from J, with 15 bases in between. The CDR3 extends over 16 amino acids. CDR3 bases: TGTGCCAGCAGTTACTCGATACCGGGACACCTCTACGAGCAGTACTTC. Translating it yields CASSYSIPGHLYEQYF.

This sequence joins TRBV5-1 and TRBJ2-5; weak D call: TRBD1 (6 bases). Trimming removed 3 bases at V and 6 bases at J, with 12 bases between. This CDR3 contains 13 residues. Germline CDR1 SGHRS, CDR2 YFSETQ. The CDR3 spells CASSSRQEQTQYF. Written as DNA, the CDR3 is TGCGCCAGCAGCTCGCGACAGGAACAGACCCAGTACTTC.

The chain is built from TRBV6-4 and TRBJ1-2; the D is unclear. The CDR3 runs to 15 residues. V lost 3 bases, J lost 5 bases, and 16 bases lay in between. Per germline, CDR1 MRHNA and CDR2 SNTAGT. The CDR3 region has the DNA TGTGCCAGCAGTGAAGGGCCCCCCCCGGGGTATGGCTACACCTTC. This translates into CASSEGPPPGYGYTF.

V is TRBV27 and J is TRBJ1-2; D uncertain. V gave up 3 bases and J gave up 0 bases, with 23 bases separating them. Looked up from germline, CDR1 is MNHEY and CDR2 is SMNVEV (reference sequence). There are 19 residues in the CDR3. DNA of the CDR3: TGTGCCAGCAGTTTTCTCGCCACGACATTTGGAGGGCCTAACTATGGCTACACCTTC. Translated, it gives CASSFLATTFGGPNYGYTF.

This sequence joins TRBV4-1 and TRBJ1-1; TRBD1 might be the D (6 bases). The CDR3 totals 13 residues. Looked up from germline, CDR1 is MGHRA and CDR2 is YSYEKL. V was cut by 2 bases and J by 4 bases, with 8 bases left in between. Here the CDR3 DNA reads TGCGCCAGCAGCCAACTACAGGGCACTGAAGCTTTCTTT. Its protein is CASSQLQGTEAFF.

The chain employs TRBV28 and TRBJ2-1; D is undetermined. CDR3 length: 13 residues. Trimming shortened V by 4 bases and J by 8 bases, and 12 bases separated the two germline ends. Germline V gives CDR1 MDHEN, CDR2 SYDVKM. This chain's CDR3 is CASSSILIDEQFF. The CDR3 bases are TGTGCCAGCAGTTCGATCCTTATCGATGAGCAGTTCTTC.

The CDR3 spells CASSSGQATTEQYF. The CDR3 DNA reads TGCGCCAGCAGCTCTGGACAGGCGACGACCGAGCAGTACTTC. V gene TRBV5-1 combines with J gene TRBJ2-7; TRBD1 agrees at 7 bases. The CDR3 is 14 amino acids. Germline CDR1 is SGHRS and CDR2 is YFSETQ. V shed 3 bases, J shed 6 bases, and the junction held 9 bases outside the gene matches.

The V gene is TRBV18, the J gene TRBJ1-1, with 8 bases matching TRBD1. Germline V gene sequence: CDR1 KGHSH, CDR2 LQKENI. Unmatched junction bases numbered 8, after V lost 10 bases and J lost 4 bases. This CDR3 is 13 amino acids long. The CDR3 loop reads CATSTDRGTEAFF. CDR3 nucleotide sequence: TGTGCCACCTCCACAGACAGGGGCACTGAAGCTTTCTTT.

The CDR3 DNA reads TGTGCCAGCAGCCGAGGGGGACAGGGTTCCACTGAAGCTTTCTTT. Translation: CASSRGGQGSTEAFF. This chain connects TRBV4-2 to TRBJ1-1, with 9 bases aligning to TRBD1. The CDR3 is 15 amino acids. CDR1 LGHNA and CDR2 YNFKEQ come from the germline V gene. V trimming: 4 bases; J trimming: 4 bases; junction bases outside the gene matches: 7.

The chain recombines TRBV6-7 with TRBJ1-6; 9 bases match TRBD1. TRBV6-7 falls under the ORF class, with uncertain function. The CDR3 has 13 amino acids. V gave up 10 bases and J gave up 10 bases; unmatched junction bases: 8. CDR3 sequence reads: CATRDRVFSPLHF. In nucleotides, the CDR3 is TGTGCCACGAGGGACAGGGTTTTCTCACCCCTCCACTTT.

The sample holds one count of this clone. This chain links TRBV19 with TRBJ2-5, with TRBD2 matching 13 bases. The CDR3 consists of 17 residues. V trimming: 1 base; J trimming: 5 bases; junction bases outside the gene matches: 7. CDR1 LNHDA and CDR2 SQIVND come from the germline V gene (reference sequence). The CDR3 spells CASSIVATTSGRETQYF. The CDR3 region has the DNA TGTGCCAGTAGTATAGTCGCTACGACTAGCGGGAGGGAGACCCAGTACTTC.

The chain has TRBV19 and TRBJ1-1; D call uncertain. The length of the CDR3 is 12 residues. From germline, CDR1 is LNHDA and CDR2 SQIVND (reference sequence). With 3 bases removed from V and 3 bases from J, the gap between germline ends came to 5 bases. The CDR3 bases are TGTGCCAGTAGTATGACGCACACTGAAGCTTTCTTT. Amino acids: CASSMTHTEAFF.

The chain employs TRBV4-2 and TRBJ1-4, with TRBD1 as a possible D gene (5 bases). V lost 1 base to trimming and J lost 8 bases, with 11 bases between them. CDR1 is LGHNA, CDR2 YNFKEQ, per germline. CDR3 length equals 14 residues. The CDR3 DNA reads as TGTGCCAGCAGCCAAGGGGCCAGGGACGAAAAACTGTTTTTT. It encodes CASSQGARDEKLFF.

The chain recombines TRBV11-3 with TRBJ1-1; no clear D. The CDR3 runs to 13 residues. Germline V gives CDR1 SGHNT, CDR2 YENEEA. V was shortened by 0 bases and J by 5 bases, with 7 bases between the two germline ends. The DNA for the CDR3 is TGTGCCAGCAGCTTAGAAATGGGGACTGAAGCTTTCTTT. Its translation: CASSLEMGTEAFF.

The genes are TRBV20-1 and TRBJ2-2; D is ambiguous. The germline gives CDR1 DFQATT, CDR2 SNEGSKA (reference sequence). The CDR3 extends over 13 amino acids. Trimming took 3 bases from V and 7 from J, leaving 12 bases between them. The CDR3 bases are TGCAGTGCTAGTGTCTCCTCGGGCGGGGAGCTGTTTTTT. Protein product: CSASVSSGGELFF.

The chain joins TRBV18 to TRBJ1-2; D call uncertain. Germline-derived CDR1 and CDR2 are KGHSH and LQKENI. V lost 1 base, J lost 1 base, and 10 bases lay in between. This CDR3 has 15 residues. CDR3 sequence reads: CASSPRYSSNYGYTF. The DNA for the CDR3 is TGTGCCAGCTCACCACGCTACAGCAGTAACTATGGCTACACCTTC.

CDR3 loop: CASSSPGLADYEQYF. DNA of the CDR3: TGTGCCAGCAGCTCTCCGGGACTAGCGGACTACGAGCAGTACTTC. This sequence joins TRBV5-6 and TRBJ2-7; 11 bases line up with TRBD2. This CDR3 has 15 residues. Germline CDR1 and CDR2: SGHDT and YYEEEE. The J segment lost 3 bases and the V segment lost 3 bases, leaving 5 bases of the junction unmatched.

V gene TRBV7-2 combines with J gene TRBJ1-5; D might be TRBD1 (6 bases). Per the germline V gene, CDR1 is SGHTA and CDR2 is FQGNSA. Trimming cost V 5 bases and J 2 bases, with 13 bases left between them. This CDR3 spans 15 amino acids. CDR3 nucleotide sequence: TGTGCCAGCAGCCCAGACCCAGGGGGCAATCAGCCCCAGCATTTT. Translation gives CASSPDPGGNQPQHF.

The V and J genes are TRBV7-2 and TRBJ2-7; 7 bases map to TRBD2. CDR3 length equals 14 residues. The V gene's germline CDR1 is SGHTA and CDR2 FQGNSA. V was clipped by 5 bases and J by 3 bases; unmatched bases: 7. CDR3 sequence reads: CASSPGGRVYEQYF. The CDR3 DNA follows: TGTGCCAGCAGCCCCGGGGGGAGAGTCTACGAGCAGTACTTC. Supplemented by reference TRBV7-2 and TRBJ2-7, the full variable domain reads GAGVSQSPSNKVTEKGKDVELRCDPISGHTALYWYRQSLGQGLEFLIYFQGNSAPDKSGLPSDRFSAERTGGSVSTLTIQRTQQEDSAVYLCASSPGGRVYEQYFGPGTRLTVT.

The chain carries TRBV10-2 and TRBJ1-1; D not certain. Per the germline V gene, CDR1 is WSHSY and CDR2 is SAAADI. This CDR3 region has 14 residues. Between the trimmed V and J ends, which lost 2 bases and 1 base, there was a span of 8 bases. Here the CDR3 reads CASSETPGNTEAFF. As DNA, the CDR3 is TGCGCCAGCAGTGAGACTCCGGGGAACACTGAAGCTTTCTTT.